This T cell receptor (beta chain) was retrieved from a study of blood T cell repertoires in COVID-19 (dated by TCRdb to about 2020). With respect to the entire study: The collaborator samples originated in the United States, Italy and Spain and spanned the acute and convalescent phases of COVID-19. The repertoires were released in a freely available public database intended as a resource for research on the immune response to SARS-CoV-2. The samples were drawn from the first 160 participants of the ongoing ImmuneRACE study and from some 1,300 subjects provided by 6 global collaborators. Where available, HLA class I and class II types were taken from metadata supplied by the sample provider and were not determined by assay-based typing. Deeply sampled blood TCRbeta repertoires from subjects exposed to, actively infected with, or recovered from COVID-19 were included in the dataset. Sample metadata almost always included a de-identified subject ID, COVID-19 status, age in years and sex. The material from the prospective study consisted of cDNA or gDNA derived from T cells, B-cell-depleted T cells, or PBMCs.

The immunoSEQ Assay, a bias-controlled multiplex PCR, was used to amplify TCRbeta CDR3 regions from genomic DNA. Turning to the authors' computational methods: Nucleated cell counts per sample were estimated from amplification of reference gene primers within the assay. To quantify the absolute abundance of each unique TCRbeta CDR3 rearrangement, sequence reads were collapsed and filtered. For each sample, productive Simpson clonality was calculated as the square root of Simpson's diversity index over productive rearrangements. In TCRdb, the immuneACCESS table is reduced to in-frame sequences with V and J assigned. These tables do not hold every clone; where another copy was compared, an unresolved V gene accounts for under half, and the others remain unexplained. The V and J calls and the clone size are those of that table, but D and trimming were determined from the DNA. The sample data list 390,000 or so clones, and just under 90% of these were observed just once. Together, the top ten hold around 10% of the sample.

The germline V gene (reference sequence) gives CDR1 as LNHNV and CDR2 as YYDKDF. The CDR3 goes from the cysteine to the phenylalanine over 15 residues. The DNA shown is the 45-base CDR3, in frame from base 1. Between the V and J ends, shortened by 0 bases and 7 bases respectively, the junction contains 12 bases. Enrolling through a virtual design, the prospective study's participants ranged in age from roughly 18 to 95 years and lived across 24 United States geographic areas. Cohort assignment in the prospective study relied on participant-reported clinical history from a screening survey and a study questionnaire. Recovered participants in ImmuneRACE Cohort 3 were defined by two consecutive negative NP/OP PCR tests, clearance by a healthcare professional, or resolution of symptoms. Each participant in the prospective study had whole blood, serum and a nasopharyngeal or oropharyngeal swab collected by mobile phlebotomists. Prospective study participants could optionally give additional blood draws and questionnaires over an approximately two-month period. Blood samples from the prospective study were shipped frozen or at room temperature prior to DNA extraction.

General study outcomes and caveats: The quantity of clinical and demographic metadata differed by source and by participant and was supplied without curation.

A remark on this clone: No cognate antigen has been identified for it. No quality values exist for individual bases; no much larger clone is one base distant.

The receptor was isolated from a woman aged 50 to 65 who had recovered from COVID-19. Input material: PBMCs or T cells enriched from blood (not recorded which). The chain uses TRBV15 and TRBJ1-4; the D gene is not confidently resolved. The nucleotides read TGTGCCACCAGCAGAGATAGACTGGTGGGTGAAAAACTGTTTTTT. Translated, this is CATSRDRLVGEKLFF.